The TCR beta chain under discussion was sequenced for a study of T cell clones after liver transplantation. In the study overall: Post-transplant blood was tracked for graft-donor-reactive T cell clones identified in a pre-transplant mixed lymphocyte reaction. Timepoints were pre-transplant, pre-withdrawal, and after withdrawal was completed or failed. General study findings and limits: A significant post-transplant drop in circulating graft-donor-reactive CD4 TCRbeta sequences occurred in most of the 8 subjects.

This clone showed up just once. Its cognate antigen is unknown. Sequencing was performed with immunoSEQ multiplex PCR; in TCRdb, only in-frame clones are kept and a portion is missing. Here the sample spans about 45,000 clones, 70% to 90% being singletons. The receptor was isolated from a human patient who received a liver transplant. The T cells may come from the graft donor. The starting material was CD4+ T cells from blood, obtained 24 months after liver transplant.

Here the CDR3 DNA reads TGTGCCAGCAGCTTAGGTCTCGACTATGGCTACACCTTC. Its translation is CASSLGLDYGYTF. This sequence joins TRBV11-2 and TRBJ1-2; D is uncertain. CDR1 and CDR2 (germline): SGHAT, FQNNGV. The CDR3 has 13 residues. Between the trimmed V and J ends, which lost 1 base and 3 bases, there was a span of 6 bases.